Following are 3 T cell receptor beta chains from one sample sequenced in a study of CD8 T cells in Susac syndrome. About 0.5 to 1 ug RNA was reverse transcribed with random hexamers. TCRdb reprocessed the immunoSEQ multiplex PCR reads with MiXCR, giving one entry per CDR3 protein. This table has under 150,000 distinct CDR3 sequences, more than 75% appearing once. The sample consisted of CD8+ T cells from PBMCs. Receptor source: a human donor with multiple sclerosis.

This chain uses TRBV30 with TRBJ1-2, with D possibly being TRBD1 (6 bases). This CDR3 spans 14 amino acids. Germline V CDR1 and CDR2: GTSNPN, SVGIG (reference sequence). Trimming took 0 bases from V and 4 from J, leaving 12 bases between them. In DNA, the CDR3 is TGTGCCTGGAGTGTAGGGGGTCTCATCTATGGCTACACCTTC. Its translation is CAWSVGGLIYGYTF.

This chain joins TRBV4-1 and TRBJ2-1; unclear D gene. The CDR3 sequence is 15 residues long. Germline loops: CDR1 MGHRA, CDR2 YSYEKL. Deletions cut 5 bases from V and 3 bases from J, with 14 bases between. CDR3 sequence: CASSSEEPNYNEQFF. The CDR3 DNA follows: TGCGCCAGCAGCTCAGAGGAGCCTAACTACAATGAGCAGTTCTTC.

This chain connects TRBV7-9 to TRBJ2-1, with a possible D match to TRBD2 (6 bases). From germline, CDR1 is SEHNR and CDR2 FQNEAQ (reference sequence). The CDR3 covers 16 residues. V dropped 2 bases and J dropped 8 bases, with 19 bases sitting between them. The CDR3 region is CASSLRAGIDEDEQFF. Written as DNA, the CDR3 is TGTGCCAGCAGCTTAAGGGCGGGGATAGACGAGGATGAGCAGTTCTTC.